This is a list of T cell receptor beta chains from one sample in a study of vaccination effects on CD4 cells after COVID-19. The data were produced by immunoSEQ multiplex PCR, yet TCRdb's version contains in-frame clones alone and is incomplete. The data hold fewer than 30,000 clones, with more than 70% observed a single time. Their specific antigens are unknown. Source: CD4+ T cells from PBMCs cultured with SARS-CoV-2 spike peptides, taken before COVID-19 vaccination. The receptors were gathered from a human donor who received a COVID-19 vaccine. Both conserved end residues are part of each CDR3. Each record gives: J gene, clone size, V gene, D gene, CDR3 protein, CDR3 DNA. A D gene is named only where the DNA matches it firmly. Expanded clones get a size class; other rows say once, few or many, or leave the size out.

>TRBJ2-7|NA|TRBV27|NA
CASSRLLGSSYEQYF
TGTGCCAGCAGTCGTCTTTTGGGCAGCTCCTACGAGCAGTACTTC
>TRBJ2-1|NA|TRBV28|NA
CASSLRGLHGNEQFF
TGTGCCAGCAGTTTGAGGGGACTTCATGGGAATGAGCAGTTCTTC
>TRBJ2-7|NA|TRBV2|NA
CAIRTVTYEQYF
TGTGCCATCCGGACTGTTACCTACGAGCAGTACTTC
>TRBJ2-2|few|TRBV30|NA
CAWSSGGTGELFF
TGTGCCTGGAGTAGTGGGGGAACCGGGGAGCTGTTTTTT
>TRBJ2-5|few|TRBV5-1|NA
CASSLGGGQKETQYF
TGCGCCAGCAGCTTGGGGGGCGGACAGAAAGAGACCCAGTACTTC
>TRBJ1-1|NA|TRBV11-2|NA
CASSLEGQGTEAFF
TGTGCCAGCAGCTTGGAGGGGCAGGGCACTGAAGCTTTCTTT
>TRBJ2-1|NA|TRBV19|TRBD2
CASSIVAGGSGNEQFF
TGTGCCAGTAGTATAGTCGCGGGGGGATCTGGGAATGAGCAGTTCTTC
>TRBJ2-5|once|TRBV7-3|TRBD2
CASSPRTSGGAGETQYF
TGTGCCAGCAGCCCAAGGACTAGCGGGGGGGCGGGAGAGACCCAGTACTTC
>TRBJ2-2|NA|TRBV9|TRBD2
CASSRHLGGSGELFF
TGTGCCAGCAGCAGACACCTCGGGGGGTCCGGGGAGCTGTTTTTT
>TRBJ2-2|once|TRBV9|TRBD2
CASSVGTSFENGELFF
TGTGCCAGCAGCGTCGGGACTAGCTTTGAGAACGGGGAGCTGTTTTTT
>TRBJ1-2|NA|TRBV20-1|NA
CSAPTPAGYTF
TGCAGTGCTCCTACCCCGGCCGGCTACACCTTC
>TRBJ1-6|NA|TRBV7-2|NA
CASSLVTAVNSPLHF
TGTGCCAGCAGCTTAGTCACAGCTGTGAATTCACCCCTCCACTTT
>TRBJ1-2|NA|TRBV5-1|NA
CASSLRPVVDRNYGYTF
TGCGCCAGCAGCTTGCGCCCAGTTGTTGACAGGAACTATGGCTACACCTTC
>TRBJ1-2|NA|TRBV30|NA
CAWSVTGYGYTF
TGTGCCTGGAGTGTTACAGGTTATGGCTACACCTTC
>TRBJ2-7|once|TRBV13|TRBD2
CASSRGGLDSYEQYF
TGTGCCAGCAGCAGAGGGGGACTAGACTCCTACGAGCAGTACTTC
>TRBJ1-1|NA|TRBV3-1/TRBV3-2|NA
CASSQGGGLVGEAFF
TGTGCCAGCAGCCAAGGGGGGGGGCTGGTCGGTGAAGCTTTCTTT
>TRBJ2-5|NA|TRBV11-3|NA
CASSGQGETQYF
TGTGCCAGCAGCGGTCAAGGGGAGACCCAGTACTTC
>TRBJ2-1|once|TRBV5-1|NA
CASSLTRTRGSEQFF
TGCGCCAGCAGCTTGACAAGGACCCGTGGCAGTGAGCAGTTCTTC
>TRBJ2-3|few|TRBV10-1|NA
CASIHRGLLDTQYF
TGCGCCAGCATTCATCGGGGATTACTAGATACGCAGTATTTT
>TRBJ1-3|NA|TRBV19|TRBD1
CASSPGQGKGSGNTIYF
TGTGCCAGTAGTCCGGGACAGGGAAAAGGCTCTGGAAACACCATATATTTT
>TRBJ2-1|NA|TRBV12-5|NA
CASGLVTSRGMIHEQFF
TGTGCTAGTGGTTTGGTAACCTCCCGGGGAATGATCCATGAGCAGTTCTTC
>TRBJ1-2|NA|TRBV2|NA
CASTLQPNYGYTF
TGTGCCAGTACCTTACAGCCTAACTATGGCTACACCTTC
>TRBJ1-1|NA|TRBV3-1/TRBV3-2|NA
CASRGRTEAFF
TGTGCCAGCAGGGGGCGGACTGAAGCTTTCTTT
>TRBJ1-5|few|TRBV11-2|NA
CASSLEPGPNQPQHF
TGTGCCAGCAGCTTAGAACCGGGGCCAAATCAGCCCCAGCATTTT
>TRBJ2-7|NA|TRBV30|NA
CAWSVGAANSYEQYF
TGTGCCTGGAGTGTGGGGGCAGCAAACTCCTACGAGCAGTACTTC
>TRBJ2-5|NA|TRBV11-2|NA
CASGQQETQYF
TGTGCCAGCGGACAGCAAGAGACCCAGTACTTC
>TRBJ1-1|once|TRBV10-3|NA
CAISEVQTMNTEAFF
TGTGCCATCAGTGAGGTCCAGACGATGAACACTGAAGCTTTCTTT
>TRBJ1-6|few|TRBV30|NA
CAWSVSGYNSPLHF
TGTGCCTGGAGTGTATCAGGGTATAATTCACCCCTCCACTTT
>TRBJ2-1|few|TRBV4-2|NA
CASSQDLVGGNEQFF
TGTGCCAGCAGCCAAGATCTAGTCGGTGGGAATGAGCAGTTCTTC
>TRBJ2-2|NA|TRBV25-1|TRBD2
CASRPGGANTGELFF
TGTGCCAGCAGACCTGGGGGGGCGAACACCGGGGAGCTGTTTTTT
>TRBJ2-5|NA|TRBV6-5|TRBD1
CASRPNRGGETQYF
TGTGCCAGCAGACCCAACAGGGGTGGGGAGACCCAGTACTTC
>TRBJ2-7|NA|TRBV28|NA
CASSENSYEQYF
TGTGCCAGCAGTGAGAACTCCTACGAGCAGTACTTC
>TRBJ1-1|NA|TRBV10-3|TRBD1
CAISEHRGPGTEAFF
TGTGCCATCAGTGAGCACAGGGGGCCCGGCACTGAAGCTTTCTTT
>TRBJ2-5|NA|TRBV20-1|NA
CSASYQETQYF
TGCAGTGCTAGTTACCAAGAGACCCAGTACTTC
>TRBJ2-1|once|TRBV7-9|NA
CASSLVPGPSSREQFF
TGTGCCAGCAGCTTAGTTCCGGGTCCTAGCTCCAGGGAGCAGTTCTTC
>TRBJ1-5|few|TRBV28|NA
CASSLVQGQPNQPQHF
TGTGCCAGCAGTTTGGTGCAAGGACAGCCCAATCAGCCCCAGCATTTT
>TRBJ1-1|NA|TRBV5-6|NA
CASSLLHVNTEAFF
TGTGCCAGCAGTTTGCTTCATGTGAACACTGAAGCTTTCTTT
>TRBJ2-1|NA|TRBV9|NA
CASNKGASYEQFF
TGTGCCAGCAACAAGGGAGCATCCTATGAGCAGTTCTTC
>TRBJ2-1|NA|TRBV30|TRBD2
CAWSGSASGRTNNEQFF
TGTGCCTGGAGTGGTTCCGCTAGCGGGAGGACAAACAATGAGCAGTTCTTC
>TRBJ2-1|NA|TRBV7-9|TRBD2
CASSLAAGGLNEQFF
TGTGCCAGCAGCTTAGCGGCGGGAGGCCTCAATGAGCAGTTCTTC
>TRBJ2-1|NA|TRBV23-1|NA
CAHHSRVGPWNEQFF
TGCGCCCACCATTCACGGGTAGGCCCATGGAATGAGCAGTTCTTC
>TRBJ1-2|NA|TRBV5-1|NA
CASSPGDGNYGYTF
TGCGCCAGCAGCCCCGGGGACGGAAACTATGGCTACACCTTC
>TRBJ1-5|NA|TRBV7-8|NA
CASSLEFRAYQPQHF
TGTGCCAGCAGCTTAGAATTCAGGGCCTATCAGCCCCAGCATTTT
>TRBJ2-2|NA|TRBV7-6|TRBD2
CASSAAGTRRTGELFF
TGTGCCAGCAGCGCAGCCGGGACTAGACGCACCGGGGAGCTGTTTTTT
>TRBJ1-1|once|TRBV5-1|NA
CASSLDRPNEAFF
TGCGCCAGCAGCTTGGACAGGCCAAATGAAGCTTTCTTT
>TRBJ2-3|NA|TRBV28|NA
CASSSGGAGTDTQYF
TGTGCCAGCAGCTCTGGGGGGGCTGGCACAGATACGCAGTATTTT
>TRBJ1-1|NA|TRBV3-1/TRBV3-2|NA
CASSQDQITEAFF
TGTGCCAGCAGCCAAGATCAGATCACTGAAGCTTTCTTT